This T cell receptor (beta chain) is from a study of vaccination and CD4 T cells after COVID-19. Sample treatment: roughly 11-day PBMC culture with coronavirus spike peptide pools or control peptides (ViraFEST assay). CD4+ T cells of the unexposed donor were collected before the COVID-19 pandemic (2011-2018). Trimming removed 1 base at V and 4 bases at J, with 5 bases between. CDR1 and CDR2 from the germline V gene are SGHVS and FNYEAQ. This CDR3 has 13 amino acids. With the Oncomine TCR Beta short-read assay, DNA from cultured CD4+ T cells was sequenced. After culture, CD4+ T cells served as the source for genomic DNA extraction. TCRdb re-derived calls from the PCR reads in MiXCR, one entry per CDR3 protein. The sample records about 10,000 distinct CDR3 sequences, around 30% being singletons. General study findings and limits: Relatively small numbers of convalescent patients were studied, with no early post-infection timepoints included.

This clonotype is labeled medium-sized. Its target is unknown. The specimen was CD4+ T cells from blood, cultured in vitro. The chain links TRBV7-6 to TRBJ2-1; D uncertain. The clonotype comes from a human donor in good health. This chain's CDR3 is CASSLDVYNEQFF. The CDR3 DNA sequence: TGTGCCAGCAGCTTAGATGTATACAATGAGCAGTTCTTC.